These T cell receptor beta chains were read from a single sample in a study of T-cell reconstitution after alpha-beta-depleted transplantation in children. One entry per CDR3 protein, called by TCRdb with MiXCR from the PCR reads. There are some 460,000 distinct CDR3 sequences in the sample; 16% occur only once, and around 30% lies in the top ten. Sequencing was performed on PBMCs, mostly from graft donor cells, taken 360 days after TCRalphabeta/CD19-depleted stem cell transplant. Source of these receptors: a boy less than two years old who had a stem cell transplant for Wiskott-Aldrich syndrome, so the T cells may come from the graft donor. Both conserved end residues are part of each CDR3. The D gene is left open where the match is weak. Rows may omit the clone size; those that give it use once, few, many or a size class.

v_call: TRBV7-9; d_call: -; clone_size: few; j_call: TRBJ1-3; cdr3_aa: CASSLLRGVSGNTIYF; cdr3_nt: TGTGCCAGCAGCCTCCTCCGTGGAGTCTCTGGAAACACCATATATTTT
v_call: TRBV5-1; d_call: -; clone_size: -; j_call: TRBJ1-1; cdr3_aa: CASRIGRMNTEAFF; cdr3_nt: TGCGCCAGCAGGATAGGGCGAATGAACACTGAAGCTTTCTTT
v_call: TRBV18; d_call: -; clone_size: -; j_call: TRBJ2-1; cdr3_aa: CASSPLHPPIYNEQFF; cdr3_nt: TGTGCCAGCTCACCACTCCACCCACCGATCTACAATGAGCAGTTCTTC
v_call: TRBV29-1; d_call: -; clone_size: many; j_call: TRBJ2-6; cdr3_aa: CSVTSGANVLTF; cdr3_nt: TGCAGCGTTACCTCTGGGGCCAACGTCCTGACTTTC
v_call: TRBV5-1; d_call: -; clone_size: -; j_call: TRBJ2-2; cdr3_aa: CASSLGGKAGELFF; cdr3_nt: TGCGCCAGCAGCTTGGGAGGGAAGGCCGGGGAGCTGTTTTTT
v_call: TRBV30; d_call: TRBD2; clone_size: -; j_call: TRBJ2-1; cdr3_aa: CAWKWFSGTYNEQFF; cdr3_nt: TGTGCCTGGAAGTGGTTTAGCGGGACCTACAATGAGCAGTTCTTC
v_call: TRBV20-1; d_call: -; clone_size: -; j_call: TRBJ2-7; cdr3_aa: CSAMAGWVDYEQYF; cdr3_nt: TGCAGTGCTATGGCCGGGTGGGTGGACTACGAGCAGTACTTC
v_call: TRBV4-1; d_call: -; clone_size: -; j_call: TRBJ2-7; cdr3_aa: CASSQGFRAYEQYF; cdr3_nt: TGCGCCAGCAGCCAAGGATTTCGGGCGTACGAGCAGTACTTC
v_call: TRBV5-1; d_call: TRBD1; clone_size: -; j_call: TRBJ2-1; cdr3_aa: CASREGQGTYNEQFF; cdr3_nt: TGCGCCAGCAGAGAGGGACAGGGGACGTACAATGAGCAGTTCTTC
v_call: TRBV27; d_call: -; clone_size: few; j_call: TRBJ2-2; cdr3_aa: CASSSRDLTGNTGELFF; cdr3_nt: TGTGCCAGCAGTTCCCGGGACTTAACCGGGAACACCGGGGAGCTGTTTTTT
v_call: TRBV2; d_call: -; clone_size: few; j_call: TRBJ2-7; cdr3_aa: CASTIRIEQYF; cdr3_nt: TGTGCCAGCACCATTAGAATCGAGCAGTACTTC
v_call: TRBV5-4; d_call: TRBD2; clone_size: few; j_call: TRBJ2-2; cdr3_aa: CASSLVRGGAGELFF; cdr3_nt: TGTGCCAGCAGCTTGGTTCGCGGGGGTGCCGGGGAGCTGTTTTTT
v_call: TRBV29-1; d_call: -; clone_size: few; j_call: TRBJ2-5; cdr3_aa: CSVDGGFGETQYF; cdr3_nt: TGCAGCGTCGACGGGGGATTTGGAGAGACCCAGTACTTC
v_call: TRBV5-1; d_call: -; clone_size: few; j_call: TRBJ2-1; cdr3_aa: CASSSGLSAVNEQFF; cdr3_nt: TGCGCCAGCAGCTCGGGACTTTCGGCGGTCAATGAGCAGTTCTTC
v_call: TRBV28; d_call: TRBD1; clone_size: -; j_call: TRBJ1-5; cdr3_aa: CASSPSDRAVNQPQHF; cdr3_nt: TGTGCCAGCAGTCCATCGGACAGGGCGGTAAACCAGCCCCAGCATTTT
v_call: TRBV12-3/TRBV12-4; d_call: -; clone_size: few; j_call: TRBJ1-1; cdr3_aa: CASSLGGSTEAFF; cdr3_nt: TGTGCCAGCAGTTTAGGTGGCTCTACAGAAGCTTTCTTT
v_call: TRBV12-3/TRBV12-4; d_call: -; clone_size: few; j_call: TRBJ2-5; cdr3_aa: CASSSGRGTQYF; cdr3_nt: TGTGCCAGCAGTTCCGGGCGGGGGACCCAGTACTTC
v_call: TRBV4-1; d_call: -; clone_size: -; j_call: TRBJ2-1; cdr3_aa: CASSRRVGEQFF; cdr3_nt: TGCGCCAGCAGCCGGAGGGTAGGTGAGCAGTTCTTC
v_call: TRBV20-1; d_call: TRBD1; clone_size: few; j_call: TRBJ2-1; cdr3_aa: CSAREDRGYYNEQFF; cdr3_nt: TGCAGTGCTAGAGAGGACAGGGGCTACTACAATGAGCAGTTCTTC
v_call: TRBV7-2; d_call: -; clone_size: -; j_call: TRBJ2-7; cdr3_aa: CASSLAVGFPYEQYF; cdr3_nt: TGTGCCAGCAGCTTAGCGGTCGGTTTCCCCTACGAGCAGTACTTC
v_call: TRBV12-3/TRBV12-4; d_call: TRBD2; clone_size: few; j_call: TRBJ2-2; cdr3_aa: CASSLGLAGGNTGELFF; cdr3_nt: TGTGCCAGCAGTCTCGGACTAGCGGGGGGTAACACCGGGGAGCTGTTTTTT
v_call: TRBV18; d_call: -; clone_size: -; j_call: TRBJ2-7; cdr3_aa: CASSPTTGINEQYF; cdr3_nt: TGTGCCAGCTCACCCACTACAGGGATCAACGAGCAGTACTTC
v_call: TRBV20-1; d_call: -; clone_size: -; j_call: TRBJ2-2; cdr3_aa: CSARVPYVTPANTGELFF; cdr3_nt: TGCAGTGCTAGAGTCCCTTATGTTACGCCAGCGAACACCGGGGAGCTGTTTTTT
v_call: TRBV3-1; d_call: -; clone_size: -; j_call: TRBJ2-1; cdr3_aa: CASSQPGSGWLSSNEQFF; cdr3_nt: TGTGCCAGCAGCCAACCCGGGAGCGGGTGGCTATCCTCCAATGAGCAGTTCTTC
v_call: TRBV24-1; d_call: -; clone_size: few; j_call: TRBJ1-1; cdr3_aa: CATWRAFF; cdr3_nt: TGTGCCACCTGGCGAGCTTTCTTT
v_call: TRBV29-1; d_call: TRBD1; clone_size: few; j_call: TRBJ2-7; cdr3_aa: CSVAAGQGSSYEQYF; cdr3_nt: TGCAGCGTTGCCGCCGGACAGGGGAGCTCCTACGAGCAGTACTTC
v_call: TRBV20-1; d_call: -; clone_size: -; j_call: TRBJ1-2; cdr3_aa: CSARGWGSYYGYTF; cdr3_nt: TGCAGTGCTAGAGGTTGGGGTTCCTACTATGGCTACACCTTC
v_call: TRBV6-5; d_call: -; clone_size: once; j_call: TRBJ2-1; cdr3_aa: CASSYLGKGAHNEQFF; cdr3_nt: TGTGCCAGCAGTTACTTGGGGAAAGGGGCACACAATGAGCAGTTCTTC
v_call: TRBV5-1; d_call: -; clone_size: -; j_call: TRBJ2-5; cdr3_aa: CASSLGAWETQYF; cdr3_nt: TGCGCCAGCAGCCTTGGGGCCTGGGAGACCCAGTACTTC
v_call: TRBV27; d_call: -; clone_size: -; j_call: TRBJ2-1; cdr3_aa: CASRGAGRAKWFF; cdr3_nt: TGTGCCAGCAGGGGGGCCGGGCGAGCTAAGTGGTTCTTC
v_call: TRBV29-1; d_call: TRBD1; clone_size: many; j_call: TRBJ2-5; cdr3_aa: CSVGTGGETQYF; cdr3_nt: TGCAGCGTTGGAACAGGGGGGGAGACCCAGTACTTC
v_call: TRBV5-1; d_call: -; clone_size: few; j_call: TRBJ2-5; cdr3_aa: CASSLGQLRETQYF; cdr3_nt: TGCGCCAGCAGCTTGGGGCAGTTGAGAGAGACCCAGTACTTC
v_call: TRBV7-7; d_call: -; clone_size: -; j_call: TRBJ2-2; cdr3_aa: CASSPWGNGELFF; cdr3_nt: TGTGCCAGCAGCCCCTGGGGGAACGGGGAGCTGTTTTTT
v_call: TRBV20-1; d_call: -; clone_size: -; j_call: TRBJ1-5; cdr3_aa: CSARRTADQPQHF; cdr3_nt: TGCAGTGCTAGAAGGACAGCCGATCAGCCCCAGCATTTT
v_call: TRBV4-2; d_call: -; clone_size: many; j_call: TRBJ2-2; cdr3_aa: CASSQPRGGPFSGELFF; cdr3_nt: TGTGCCAGCAGCCAACCCCGCGGGGGCCCTTTTTCCGGGGAGCTGTTTTTT
v_call: TRBV12-3/TRBV12-4; d_call: -; clone_size: -; j_call: TRBJ2-3; cdr3_aa: CASSFGPQRDTQYF; cdr3_nt: TGTGCCAGCAGTTTCGGGCCCCAGCGCGATACGCAGTATTTT
v_call: TRBV24-1; d_call: -; clone_size: -; j_call: TRBJ2-3; cdr3_aa: CATSDLGSGGTDTQYF; cdr3_nt: TGTGCCACCAGTGATTTGGGTAGCGGTGGCACAGATACGCAGTATTTT
v_call: TRBV6-1; d_call: -; clone_size: -; j_call: TRBJ1-1; cdr3_aa: CASRLRFSSEAFF; cdr3_nt: TGTGCCAGCAGACTCAGGTTTTCCAGTGAAGCTTTCTTT
v_call: TRBV24-1; d_call: -; clone_size: few; j_call: TRBJ2-5; cdr3_aa: CATSEGTHQETQYF; cdr3_nt: TGTGCCACCAGTGAAGGGACACACCAAGAGACCCAGTACTTC
v_call: TRBV5-1; d_call: TRBD2; clone_size: few; j_call: TRBJ2-2; cdr3_aa: CASSSLGTSGRARRTGELFF; cdr3_nt: TGCGCCAGCAGCTCCCTGGGGACTAGCGGGAGGGCCCGACGCACCGGGGAGCTGTTTTTT